The sequence of this T cell receptor beta chain was determined in a study of blood T cell repertoires in COVID-19. Using immunoSEQ multiplex PCR, the repertoire was profiled, and TCRdb retains in-frame clones only, with some absent. The sample records around 460,000 clones, 85% to 90% being singletons. The CDR3 consists of 14 residues. Germline values: CDR1 SEHNR, CDR2 FQNEAQ (reference sequence). V lost 4 bases and J lost 2, with 12 bases in between. The clonotype was recovered from a man younger than 35 with COVID-19, enrolled during active disease. Sample: peripheral blood. This chain uses TRBV7-9 with TRBJ2-7, with a weak D call TRBD2 (5 bases). This CDR3 reads CASSSGLVTYEQYF. Written as DNA, the CDR3 is TGTGCCAGCAGCTCCGGACTGGTAACCTACGAGCAGTACTTC.